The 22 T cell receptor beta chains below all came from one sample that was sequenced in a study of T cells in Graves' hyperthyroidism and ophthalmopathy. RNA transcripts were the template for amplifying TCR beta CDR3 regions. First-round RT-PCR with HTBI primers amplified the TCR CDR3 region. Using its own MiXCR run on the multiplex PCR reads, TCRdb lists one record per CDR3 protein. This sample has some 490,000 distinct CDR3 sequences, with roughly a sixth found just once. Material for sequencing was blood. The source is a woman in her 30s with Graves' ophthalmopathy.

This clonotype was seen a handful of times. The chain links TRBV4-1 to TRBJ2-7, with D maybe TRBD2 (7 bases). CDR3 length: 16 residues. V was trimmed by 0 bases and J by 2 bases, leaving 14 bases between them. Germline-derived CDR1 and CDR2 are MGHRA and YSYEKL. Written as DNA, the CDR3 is TGCGCCAGCAGCCAAGATTCGGGGGGCGCTGCCTACGAGCAGTACTTC. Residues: CASSQDSGGAAYEQYF.

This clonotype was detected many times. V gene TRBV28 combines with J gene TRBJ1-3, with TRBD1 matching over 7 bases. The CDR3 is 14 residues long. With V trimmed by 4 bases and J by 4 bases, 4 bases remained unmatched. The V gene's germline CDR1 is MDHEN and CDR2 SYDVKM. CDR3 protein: CASSSGGTGNTIYF. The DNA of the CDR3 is TGTGCCAGCAGTTCAGGGGGGACGGGAAACACCATATATTTT.

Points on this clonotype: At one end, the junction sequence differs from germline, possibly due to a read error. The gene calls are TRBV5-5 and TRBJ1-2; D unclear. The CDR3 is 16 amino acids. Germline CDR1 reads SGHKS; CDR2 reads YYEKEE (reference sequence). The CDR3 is CASSLGPAEANCGYTF. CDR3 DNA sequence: TGTGCCAGCAGCTTGGGGCCGGCTGAAGCTAACTGTGGCTACACCTTC.

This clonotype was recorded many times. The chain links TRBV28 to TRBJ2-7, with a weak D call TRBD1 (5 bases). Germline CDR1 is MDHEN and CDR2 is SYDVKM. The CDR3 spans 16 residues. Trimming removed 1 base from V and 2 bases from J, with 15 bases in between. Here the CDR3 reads CASSLFSPGRTYEQYF. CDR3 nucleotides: TGTGCCAGCAGTTTATTTAGTCCAGGGCGGACCTACGAGCAGTACTTC.

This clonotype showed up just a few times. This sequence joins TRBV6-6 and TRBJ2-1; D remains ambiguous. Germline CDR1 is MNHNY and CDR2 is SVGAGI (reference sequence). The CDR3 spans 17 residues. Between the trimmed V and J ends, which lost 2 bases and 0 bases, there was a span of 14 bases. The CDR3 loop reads CASSYGFGRRSYNEQFF. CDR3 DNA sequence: TGTGCCAGCAGTTACGGATTTGGCAGGCGCTCCTACAATGAGCAGTTCTTC.

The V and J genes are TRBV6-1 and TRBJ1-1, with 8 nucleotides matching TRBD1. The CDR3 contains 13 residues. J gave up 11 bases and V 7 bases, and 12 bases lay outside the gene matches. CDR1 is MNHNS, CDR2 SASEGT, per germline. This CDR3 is CASIIPGTGEAFF. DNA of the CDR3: TGTGCCAGCATTATACCTGGGACAGGTGAGGCTTTCTTT.

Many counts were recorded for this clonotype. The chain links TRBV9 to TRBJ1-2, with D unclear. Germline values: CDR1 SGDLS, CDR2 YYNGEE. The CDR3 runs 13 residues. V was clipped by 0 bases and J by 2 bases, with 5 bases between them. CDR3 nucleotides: TGTGCCAGCAGCGTAGTACAGAACTATGGCTACACCTTC. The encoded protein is CASSVVQNYGYTF. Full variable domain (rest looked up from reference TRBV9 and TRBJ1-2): DSGVTQTPKHLITATGQRVTLRCSPRSGDLSVYWYQQSLDQGLQFLIQYYNGEERAKGNILERFSAQQFPDLHSELNLSSLELGDSALYFCASSVVQNYGYTFGSGTRLTVV.

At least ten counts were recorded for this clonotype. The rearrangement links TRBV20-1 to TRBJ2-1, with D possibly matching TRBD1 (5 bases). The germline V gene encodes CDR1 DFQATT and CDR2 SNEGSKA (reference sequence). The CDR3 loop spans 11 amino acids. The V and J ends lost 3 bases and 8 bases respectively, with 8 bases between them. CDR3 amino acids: CSASEGDEQFF. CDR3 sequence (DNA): TGCAGTGCTAGTGAAGGGGATGAGCAGTTCTTC.

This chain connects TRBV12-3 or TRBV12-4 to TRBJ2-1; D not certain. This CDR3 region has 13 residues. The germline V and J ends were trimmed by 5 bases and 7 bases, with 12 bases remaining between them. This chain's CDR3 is CASSPDQWNEQFF. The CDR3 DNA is TGTGCCAGCAGTCCAGACCAGTGGAATGAGCAGTTCTTC.

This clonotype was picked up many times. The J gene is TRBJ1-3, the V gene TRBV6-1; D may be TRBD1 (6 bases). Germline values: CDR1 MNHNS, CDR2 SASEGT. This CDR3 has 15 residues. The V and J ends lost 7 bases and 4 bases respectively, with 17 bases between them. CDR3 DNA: TGTGCCAGCACGAACTACAGGGTGGCAGGAAACACCATATATTTT. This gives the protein CASTNYRVAGNTIYF.

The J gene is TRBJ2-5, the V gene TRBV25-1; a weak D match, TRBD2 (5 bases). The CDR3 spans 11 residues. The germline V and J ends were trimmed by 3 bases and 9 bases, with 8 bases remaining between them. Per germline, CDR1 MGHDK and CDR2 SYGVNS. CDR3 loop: CASSDPRAQYF. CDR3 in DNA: TGTGCCAGCAGTGACCCGAGGGCCCAGTACTTC.

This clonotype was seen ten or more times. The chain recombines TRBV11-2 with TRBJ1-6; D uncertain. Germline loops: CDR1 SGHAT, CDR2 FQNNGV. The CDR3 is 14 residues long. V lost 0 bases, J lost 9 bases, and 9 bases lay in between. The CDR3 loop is CASSLEPVGSPLHF. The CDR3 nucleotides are TGTGCCAGCAGCTTAGAACCCGTAGGTTCACCCCTCCACTTT.

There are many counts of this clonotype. Written as DNA, the CDR3 is TGTGCCAGCAGCTTTTTGGGTCCAACTAGCGGGAGGGCAGAGACCCAGTACTTC. Translating it yields CASSFLGPTSGRAETQYF. This sequence joins TRBV7-2 and TRBJ2-5; 13 bases fit TRBD2. This CDR3 is 18 amino acids long. The J segment lost 4 bases and the V segment lost 3 bases, leaving 11 bases of the junction unmatched. The germline V gene has CDR1 SGHTA and CDR2 FQGNSA. Together with reference TRBV7-2 and TRBJ2-5, the CDR3 gives the full variable domain: GAGVSQSPSNKVTEKGKDVELRCDPISGHTALYWYRQSLGQGLEFLIYFQGNSAPDKSGLPSDRFSAERTGGSVSTLTIQRTQQEDSAVYLCASSFLGPTSGRAETQYFGPGTRLLVL.

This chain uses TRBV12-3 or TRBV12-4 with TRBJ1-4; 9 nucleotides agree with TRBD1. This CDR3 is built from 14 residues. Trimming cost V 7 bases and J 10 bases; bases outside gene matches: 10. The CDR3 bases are TGTGCCAGCATCGAGGGGGGACAGGGAGGAAAACTGTTTTTT. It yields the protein CASIEGGQGGKLFF.

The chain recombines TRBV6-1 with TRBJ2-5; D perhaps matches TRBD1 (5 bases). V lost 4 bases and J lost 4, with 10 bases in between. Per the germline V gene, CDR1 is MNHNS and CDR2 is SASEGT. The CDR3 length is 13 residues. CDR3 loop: CASSAGRSETQYF. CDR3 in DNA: TGTGCCAGCAGTGCAGGGCGTTCAGAGACCCAGTACTTC.

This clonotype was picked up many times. The CDR3 region is CSAREVRAGNSPLHF. Here the CDR3 DNA reads TGCAGTGCTAGAGAGGTCAGGGCCGGCAATTCACCCCTCCACTTT. V is TRBV20-1 and J is TRBJ1-6, with D possibly matching TRBD1 (5 bases). Trimming cost V 0 bases and J 7 bases, with 13 bases left between them. CDR1 is DFQATT, CDR2 SNEGSKA, per germline (reference sequence). The CDR3 consists of 15 residues.

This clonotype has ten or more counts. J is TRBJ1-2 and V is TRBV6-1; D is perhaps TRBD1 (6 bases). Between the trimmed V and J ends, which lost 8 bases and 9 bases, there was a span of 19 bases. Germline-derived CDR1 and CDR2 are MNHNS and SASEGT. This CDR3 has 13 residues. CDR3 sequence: CASRDRPNLSYTF. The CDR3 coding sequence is TGTGCCAGCCGAGACAGGCCTAACTTGAGCTACACCTTC.

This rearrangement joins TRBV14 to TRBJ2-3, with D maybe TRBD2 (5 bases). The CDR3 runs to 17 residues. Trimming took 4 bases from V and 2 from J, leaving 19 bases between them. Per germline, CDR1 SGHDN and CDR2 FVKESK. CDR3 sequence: CASSPTGPAAYTDTQYF. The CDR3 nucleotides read TGTGCCAGCAGCCCTACTGGACCAGCGGCATACACAGATACGCAGTATTTT.

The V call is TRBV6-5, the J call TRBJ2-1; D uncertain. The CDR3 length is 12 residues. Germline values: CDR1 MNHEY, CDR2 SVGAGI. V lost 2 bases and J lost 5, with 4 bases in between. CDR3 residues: CASSYTDNEQFF. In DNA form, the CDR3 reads TGTGCCAGCAGTTACACTGACAATGAGCAGTTCTTC.

CDR3 nucleotides: TGTGCCAGCAGTTTAAGCATCAGTCTAAATGAGCAGTTCTTC. Translated, it gives CASSLSISLNEQFF. The chain recombines TRBV12-3 or TRBV12-4 with TRBJ2-1; D remains unclear. Trimming pared 2 bases from V and 7 bases from J, leaving 12 bases between. The length of the CDR3 is 14 residues.

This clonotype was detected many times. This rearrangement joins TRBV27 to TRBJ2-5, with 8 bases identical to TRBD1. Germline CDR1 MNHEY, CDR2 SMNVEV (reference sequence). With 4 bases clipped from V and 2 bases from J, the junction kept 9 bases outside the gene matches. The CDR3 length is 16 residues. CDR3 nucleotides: TGTGCCAGCAGTTCTCCCCCAGGGGGCGGGCAAGAGACCCAGTACTTC. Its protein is CASSSPPGGGQETQYF.

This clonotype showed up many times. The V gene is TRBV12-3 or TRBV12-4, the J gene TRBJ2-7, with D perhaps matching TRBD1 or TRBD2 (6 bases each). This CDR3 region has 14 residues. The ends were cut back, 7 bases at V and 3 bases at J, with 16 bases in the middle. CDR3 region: CASTIGGKGYEQYF. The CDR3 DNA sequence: TGTGCCAGCACCATAGGGGGGAAGGGCTACGAGCAGTACTTC.